This TCR beta chain is drawn from a study of post-analysis software for immune sequencing data. Study observations and caveats: When patients were compared with controls, 4 or 5 TRBV segments were more frequent, TRBV5-6, TRBV5-1 and TRBV20-1 among them.

From germline, CDR1 is SGHTA and CDR2 FQGNSA. This CDR3 contains 16 residues. V shed 1 base, J shed 5 bases, and the junction held 9 bases outside the gene matches. This clonotype has a handful of counts. Its antigen remains unidentified. Incorporated into the TCR beta cDNA libraries were unique molecular identifiers, which served to reduce PCR and sequencing biases. One entry per CDR3 protein, called by TCRdb with MiXCR from the PCR reads. The sample yields around 770,000 distinct CDR3 sequences, around 45% seen once. The sample taken for sequencing was blood. This receptor was taken from a girl aged 10-17 years with multiple sclerosis. The V and J genes are TRBV7-2 and TRBJ2-7; 9 nucleotides match TRBD2. CDR3 protein: CASSLGGSGRQNEQYF. The CDR3 bases are TGTGCCAGCAGCTTAGGCGGTAGCGGGAGACAGAACGAGCAGTACTTC.